This TCR beta chain was captured by sequencing in a study of cytomegalovirus exposure and HLA in healthy donors. Findings of the study overall: For cytomegalovirus status, the classifier reportedly gave diagnoses with high specificity and sensitivity. Being indistinguishable, some V segments were excluded, TRBV6-2 and TRBV6-3 among them.

Losses at the gene ends were 5 bases for V and 2 bases for J; bases not matched to a gene: 6. Germline loops: CDR1 MNHNS, CDR2 SASEGT. The CDR3 totals 14 residues. Of note for this clone: What it binds is not known.

The PCR used 60 Vbeta and 13 Jbeta primers. Here immunoSEQ multiplex PCR was the method, and the copy in TCRdb shows in-frame clones only, minus some. This repertoire shows roughly 200,000 clones, about 80% found once; its top ten account for approximately 2.6%. The chain links TRBV6-1 to TRBJ2-7; 7 nucleotides match TRBD1. The sequence was collected from a woman aged 55-69 years in good health and CMV-seropositive. Specimen: PBMCs. This chain's CDR3 is CASSRDRDPYEQYF. CDR3 nucleotides: TGTGCCAGCAGTAGAGACAGGGACCCCTACGAGCAGTACTTC.